A selection of T cell receptor beta chains follows, all from one sample in a study of synovial regulatory T cells in juvenile arthritis. Only in-frame clones appear in the TCRdb table, and some are missing; sequencing was by immunoSEQ multiplex PCR. This specimen shows roughly 9,900 clones; the ten leading clones hold roughly 1.6%. The sequencing sample was made of Treg cells from blood. Receptors originate from a donor younger than 30 with juvenile idiopathic arthritis. The CDR3 runs from the conserved cysteine through the conserved F or W. Rows may omit the clone size; those that give it use once, few, many or a size class.

cdr3_aa j_call clone_size v_call
CASSFEQNYEQYF TRBJ2-7 NA TRBV7-9
CSVPGTSLGNEQFF TRBJ2-1 NA TRBV29-1
CASSSFPGAYNEKLFF TRBJ1-4 NA TRBV7-2
CASSFGTGIGTEAFF TRBJ1-1 NA TRBV5-6
CASSFGRGAFF TRBJ1-1 NA TRBV7-9
CASSSPGTGVPQNTEAFF TRBJ1-1 medium-sized TRBV5-1
CASSFDRYSGNTIYF TRBJ1-3 NA TRBV7-2
CASSQVLQTGTLSGANVLTF TRBJ2-6 NA TRBV4-1
CASRSGSGETQYF TRBJ2-5 NA TRBV5-1
CASSPRTGNYEQYF TRBJ2-7 NA TRBV18
CSVERPLNTEAFF TRBJ1-1 NA TRBV29-1
CASSSAGTSGELFF TRBJ2-2 NA TRBV5-6
CASRGTGDEMAFF TRBJ1-1 medium-sized TRBV6-6
CASSQELGYQPQHF TRBJ1-5 NA TRBV4-2
CASGGVKTDTQYF TRBJ2-3 NA TRBV9
CASQIRDEQFF TRBJ2-1 NA TRBV6-5
CASSLTTTGGGHGELFF TRBJ2-2 NA TRBV28
CASSPYGENEKLFF TRBJ1-4 medium-sized TRBV5-5
CASSGLADTGELFF TRBJ2-2 NA TRBV7-8
CSVEGALGGEAFF TRBJ1-1 NA TRBV29-1
CASSLVEGNYGYTF TRBJ1-2 NA TRBV5-1
CASSPGRTSYEQYF TRBJ2-7 medium-sized TRBV18
CASRSRQSDTQYF TRBJ2-3 NA TRBV6-5
CASSSSGTGVYGYTF TRBJ1-2 NA TRBV28
CSAPYRGEQYF TRBJ2-7 NA TRBV20-1
CASSVSNGELFF TRBJ2-2 NA TRBV2
CSVTGNTEAFF TRBJ1-1 NA TRBV29-1
CASSFQGGFPNEQFF TRBJ2-1 NA TRBV5-1
CASSWASGDTQYF TRBJ2-3 NA TRBV2
CASSHRRGFDTTEQYF TRBJ2-7 NA TRBV4-2
CASSQDGGAVQETQYF TRBJ2-5 NA TRBV4-1
CASSGENNQPQHF TRBJ1-5 NA TRBV2
CASSLAVNTEAFF TRBJ1-1 NA TRBV6-5
CASSESRTGNYGYTF TRBJ1-2 NA TRBV6-1
CASSQGRISGNTIYF TRBJ1-3 NA TRBV9
CASRTKTDTQYF TRBJ2-3 NA TRBV7-8
CASSQQTLQSTDTQYF TRBJ2-3 NA TRBV4-1
CASSEDGQAEAFF TRBJ1-1 NA TRBV5-1
CASSLTRDYEQYF TRBJ2-7 NA TRBV7-3
CASSVAVGPTYEQYF TRBJ2-7 NA TRBV9
CASSSSASNNQPQHF TRBJ1-5 NA TRBV6-4